Listed below are T cell receptor beta chains from one sample, sequenced in a study of blood T cell repertoires in COVID-19. Assay used: immunoSEQ multiplex PCR; TCRdb lists only in-frame clones, some missing. The sample has roughly 200,000 clones; nearly 85% are singletons. The sequencing sample was made of peripheral blood. These receptors all come from a woman aged 30 to 39 with COVID-19, enrolled during active disease. The CDR3 runs from the conserved cysteine through the conserved F or W. A D gene is named only where the DNA matches it firmly. Where a row states a size, it is once, few, many or the class of an expanded clone; other rows omit it.

len	v_gene	abundance	j_gene	d_gene	CDR3nt	CDR3aa
12	TRBV6-1	-	TRBJ1-1	-	TGTGCCAGCAGTGAAGTGGACTCTGAAGCTTTCTTT	CASSEVDSEAFF
15	TRBV11-1	-	TRBJ2-7	-	TGTGCCAGCAGCTTAGTCGGAGGTTCCCCCTACGAGCAGTACTTC	CASSLVGGSPYEQYF
12	TRBV2	-	TRBJ2-7	-	TGTGCCAGCAATGTAGGGGCGTACGAGCAGTACTTC	CASNVGAYEQYF
14	TRBV4-3	-	TRBJ2-7	TRBD1	TGCGCCAGCAGCCAAGCAGGGGGCCCCTACGAGCAGTACTTC	CASSQAGGPYEQYF
13	TRBV30	-	TRBJ1-1	-	TGTGCCTGGAGTGTTGTAGCGTGGAATGAAGCTTTCTTT	CAWSVVAWNEAFF
15	TRBV19	once	TRBJ1-2	TRBD1	TGTGCCAGTAGGACACCGGGACAGGGTACGAATGGCTACACCTTC	CASRTPGQGTNGYTF
14	TRBV18	-	TRBJ2-1	TRBD2	TGTGCCAGCTCGCGGACTAGCGCGGACAATGAGCAGTTCTTC	CASSRTSADNEQFF
13	TRBV11-2	once	TRBJ1-1	-	TGTGCCAGCAGTCTAGGGGCGGGGGGTGAAGCTTTCTTT	CASSLGAGGEAFF
14	TRBV10-3	-	TRBJ1-1	TRBD1	TGTGCCATCAGTGAGGAAGGGGACAGGGATGAAGCTTTCTTT	CAISEEGDRDEAFF
14	TRBV5-1	-	TRBJ2-3	-	TGCGCCAGCAGCTTGACAGAGAACACAGATACGCAGTATTTT	CASSLTENTDTQYF
15	TRBV3-1/TRBV3-2	once	TRBJ2-3	TRBD2	TGTGCCAGCAGCTCGACTAGCGGGAGAACAGATACGCAGTATTTT	CASSSTSGRTDTQYF
16	TRBV19	-	TRBJ2-2	TRBD2	TGTGCCAGTAGTATTTCAGCGGGGGTGAACACCGGGGAGCTGTTTTTT	CASSISAGVNTGELFF
17	TRBV21-1	-	TRBJ2-4	-	TGTGCCAGCAGCAAAGAGACAGCTACACTAGCCAAAAACATTCAGTACTTC	CASSKETATLAKNIQYF
14	TRBV12-5	-	TRBJ2-1	TRBD1	TGTGCTAGTGGTTTGAGGACAGGGCTAAATGAGCAGTTCTTC	CASGLRTGLNEQFF
14	TRBV7-2	few	TRBJ1-2	TRBD1	TGTGCCAGCAGCTTAGAGAGGACAGGGAATGGCTACACCTTC	CASSLERTGNGYTF
14	TRBV7-2	-	TRBJ1-3	-	TGTGCCAGCAGCTCACAGAATTCTGGAAACACCATATATTTT	CASSSQNSGNTIYF
15	TRBV4-1	-	TRBJ1-1	-	TGCGCCAGCAGCCAAGATTCAGGGAAGAACACTGAAGCTTTCTTT	CASSQDSGKNTEAFF
14	TRBV11-1	-	TRBJ2-1	TRBD2	TGTGCCAGCAGCTTATCAGCGGGGGTCAATGAGCAGTTCTTC	CASSLSAGVNEQFF
15	TRBV5-6	-	TRBJ2-2	TRBD1	TGTGCCAGCAGCGGGGGGGACAGGGTCACCGGGGAGCTGTTTTTT	CASSGGDRVTGELFF
14	TRBV4-2	-	TRBJ1-1	-	TGTGCCAGCAGCCAAGACGAGTCGAACACTGAAGCTTTCTTT	CASSQDESNTEAFF
13	TRBV6-5	-	TRBJ1-1	TRBD1	TGTGCCAGCAGCACGGACAGGGGCGCTGAAGCTTTCTTT	CASSTDRGAEAFF
13	TRBV28	-	TRBJ2-7	-	TGTGCCAGCAGTTTCGGAGGGAGGTACGAGCAGTACTTC	CASSFGGRYEQYF
14	TRBV25-1	-	TRBJ1-2	-	TGTGCCAGCAGTGAACGGAGGGTAAACTATGGCTACACCTTC	CASSERRVNYGYTF
15	TRBV4-1	-	TRBJ2-1	TRBD2	TGCGCCAGCAGCCAAGATTCCGGACTAGCTAATGAGCAGTTCTTC	CASSQDSGLANEQFF
16	TRBV6-1	-	TRBJ2-2	-	TGTGCCAGCAGTGAAGGCGTACCTCCGAACACCGGGGAGCTGTTTTTT	CASSEGVPPNTGELFF